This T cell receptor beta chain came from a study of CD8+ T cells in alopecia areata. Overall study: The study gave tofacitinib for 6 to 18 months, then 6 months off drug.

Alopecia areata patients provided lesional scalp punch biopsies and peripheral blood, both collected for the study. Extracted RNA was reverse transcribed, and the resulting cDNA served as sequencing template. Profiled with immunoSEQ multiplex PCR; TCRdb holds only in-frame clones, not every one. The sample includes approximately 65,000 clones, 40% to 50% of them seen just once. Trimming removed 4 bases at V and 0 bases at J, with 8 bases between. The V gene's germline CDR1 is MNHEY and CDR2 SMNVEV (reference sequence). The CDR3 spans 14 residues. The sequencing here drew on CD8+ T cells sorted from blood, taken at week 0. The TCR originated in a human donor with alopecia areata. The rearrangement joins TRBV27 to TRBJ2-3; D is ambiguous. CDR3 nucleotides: TGTGCCAGCAGTTCAGAGTATAGCACAGATACGCAGTATTTT. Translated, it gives CASSSEYSTDTQYF.